A selection of T cell receptor beta chains follows, all from one sample in a study of cytomegalovirus exposure and HLA in healthy donors. Some clones are missing from TCRdb's copy, which holds only in-frame ones; the method was immunoSEQ multiplex PCR. The top ten clones hold 2.5% to 3.5% of a sample with 130,000 or so clones, roughly 70% of them seen once. The sequenced material came from PBMCs. These receptors were taken from a middle-aged woman in good health and CMV-seropositive. Each CDR3 is given with its conserved first and last residue. Fields, in order: clone size, V gene, J gene, D gene, CDR3 DNA, CDR3 protein. The D gene is left open where the match is weak. The size of a clone is reported for some rows only, either as once, few or many, or as a class for expanded clones.

clone_size: -
v_call: TRBV5-4
j_call: TRBJ2-3
d_call: TRBD2
cdr3_nt: TGTGCCAGCAGCCTGTATCCTAGCGGGAGCACAGATACGCAGTATTTT
cdr3_aa: CASSLYPSGSTDTQYF

clone_size: -
v_call: TRBV25-1
j_call: TRBJ2-3
d_call: -
cdr3_nt: TGTGCCAGCAGTGATCCCCGAGGGCCGACGGATACGCAGTATTTT
cdr3_aa: CASSDPRGPTDTQYF

clone_size: -
v_call: TRBV4-3
j_call: TRBJ2-7
d_call: TRBD2
cdr3_nt: TGCGCCAGCAGCCAAGACCGGCCAGCGGGGTCCTACGAGCAGTACTTC
cdr3_aa: CASSQDRPAGSYEQYF

clone_size: -
v_call: TRBV19
j_call: TRBJ1-1
d_call: -
cdr3_nt: TGTGCCAGTAGTCCGGCGACAGGGAACACTGAAGCTTTCTTT
cdr3_aa: CASSPATGNTEAFF

clone_size: -
v_call: TRBV14
j_call: TRBJ2-2
d_call: -
cdr3_nt: TGTGCCAGCAGCCAAGCGGGAGGGGGCTCCGCGAACACCGGGGAGCTGTTTTTT
cdr3_aa: CASSQAGGGSANTGELFF

clone_size: -
v_call: TRBV5-6
j_call: TRBJ2-7
d_call: TRBD1
cdr3_nt: TGTGCCAGCAGCCAAGGGACAGGCGAAGCCTTCATCTTCGACGAGCAGTACTTC
cdr3_aa: CASSQGTGEAFIFDEQYF

clone_size: -
v_call: TRBV6-5
j_call: TRBJ1-3
d_call: -
cdr3_nt: TGTGCCAGCAGTTACTCCCCGGGGGACTCTGGAAACACCATATATTTT
cdr3_aa: CASSYSPGDSGNTIYF

clone_size: once
v_call: TRBV28
j_call: TRBJ2-7
d_call: TRBD2
cdr3_nt: TGTGCCAGCAGTCTGGGGGGGAGTTGGAACGAGCAGTACTTC
cdr3_aa: CASSLGGSWNEQYF

clone_size: -
v_call: TRBV7-8
j_call: TRBJ1-5
d_call: -
cdr3_nt: TGTGCCAGCAGCTCCCGGGTGGGGGGAGTTACTCAGCCCCAGCATTTT
cdr3_aa: CASSSRVGGVTQPQHF

clone_size: -
v_call: TRBV27
j_call: TRBJ1-2
d_call: -
cdr3_nt: TGTGCCAGCAGTTCACAGGGAGTTGTCTATGGCTACACCTTC
cdr3_aa: CASSSQGVVYGYTF

clone_size: -
v_call: TRBV7-9
j_call: TRBJ1-1
d_call: TRBD1
cdr3_nt: TGTGCCAGCAGCTCCCTGACAGGGGGAACTGAAGCTTTCTTT
cdr3_aa: CASSSLTGGTEAFF

clone_size: -
v_call: TRBV7-9
j_call: TRBJ2-7
d_call: TRBD1
cdr3_nt: TGTGCCAGCTGGGCGGGGACAGGGACTGGCCACGAGCAGTACTTC
cdr3_aa: CASWAGTGTGHEQYF

clone_size: -
v_call: TRBV10-3
j_call: TRBJ1-2
d_call: -
cdr3_nt: TGTGCCATCAGTGAGGGAGGGGCGGCGTATGGCTACACCTTC
cdr3_aa: CAISEGGAAYGYTF

clone_size: -
v_call: TRBV4-2
j_call: TRBJ2-3
d_call: -
cdr3_nt: TGTGCCAGCAGCCAAGATGCTCCACCGAGGACAGATACGCAGTATTTT
cdr3_aa: CASSQDAPPRTDTQYF

clone_size: -
v_call: TRBV27
j_call: TRBJ1-3
d_call: TRBD1
cdr3_nt: TGTGCCAGCAGACCCGACAGGGGGCGAGGAAACACCATATATTTT
cdr3_aa: CASRPDRGRGNTIYF

clone_size: -
v_call: TRBV27
j_call: TRBJ1-2
d_call: -
cdr3_nt: TGTGCCAGCAGTTACATCGGGGAGAGGTATGGCTACACCTTC
cdr3_aa: CASSYIGERYGYTF

clone_size: -
v_call: TRBV19
j_call: TRBJ2-7
d_call: -
cdr3_nt: TGTGCCAGTAGTATACGGCCCCCAGGCCTCTCGCGCCACGAGCAGTACTTC
cdr3_aa: CASSIRPPGLSRHEQYF

clone_size: -
v_call: TRBV7-2
j_call: TRBJ2-7
d_call: -
cdr3_nt: TGTGCCAGCAGCTTAGTCGGTGTAGGAGGGGCTCGCTACGAGCAGTACTTC
cdr3_aa: CASSLVGVGGARYEQYF

clone_size: few
v_call: TRBV10-3
j_call: TRBJ1-1
d_call: TRBD1
cdr3_nt: TGTGCCATCAGACCTACGAATACAGGGGGCTCTGAAGCTTTCTTT
cdr3_aa: CAIRPTNTGGSEAFF

clone_size: once
v_call: TRBV7-2
j_call: TRBJ1-4
d_call: TRBD1
cdr3_nt: TGTGCCAGCAGCACCCGCGGGACAGGGAATGAAAAACTGTTTTTT
cdr3_aa: CASSTRGTGNEKLFF

clone_size: -
v_call: TRBV5-4
j_call: TRBJ2-1
d_call: -
cdr3_nt: TGTGCCAGCAGCTTGTCCCACAGGCTAACCTACAATGAGCAGTTCTTC
cdr3_aa: CASSLSHRLTYNEQFF

clone_size: -
v_call: TRBV13
j_call: TRBJ1-2
d_call: TRBD1
cdr3_nt: TGTGCCAGCAGCACCCGGGACAGGGGGACGGGGGGCTACACCTTC
cdr3_aa: CASSTRDRGTGGYTF

clone_size: once
v_call: TRBV19
j_call: TRBJ2-2
d_call: TRBD2
cdr3_nt: TGTGCCAGCGTTAGCGGGAGGTACACCGGGGAGCTGTTTTTT
cdr3_aa: CASVSGRYTGELFF

clone_size: -
v_call: TRBV25-1
j_call: TRBJ1-2
d_call: -
cdr3_nt: TGTGCCAGCAGTGTGACATCCCTAACTCGGGGCTACACCTTC
cdr3_aa: CASSVTSLTRGYTF

clone_size: -
v_call: TRBV29-1
j_call: TRBJ2-3
d_call: TRBD1
cdr3_nt: TGCAGCGCGGTAGGGGGCCCAAGCACAGATACGCAGTATTTT
cdr3_aa: CSAVGGPSTDTQYF

clone_size: -
v_call: TRBV4-1
j_call: TRBJ2-5
d_call: -
cdr3_nt: TGCGCCAGCAGCCAAGATTGGACACGGAGTGGCGAGACCCAGTACTTC
cdr3_aa: CASSQDWTRSGETQYF

clone_size: -
v_call: TRBV7-2
j_call: TRBJ1-2
d_call: -
cdr3_nt: TGTGCCAGCAGCTTATATGACAGTAACTATGGCTACACCTTC
cdr3_aa: CASSLYDSNYGYTF

clone_size: -
v_call: TRBV5-6
j_call: TRBJ2-7
d_call: -
cdr3_nt: TGTGCCAGCAGCTCCCGAGCCTACGAGCAGTACTTC
cdr3_aa: CASSSRAYEQYF

clone_size: -
v_call: TRBV7-9
j_call: TRBJ2-5
d_call: TRBD2
cdr3_nt: TGTGCCAGCAGCCCACCCCAGGTGGTAGCGGGAGAAGAGACCCAGTACTTC
cdr3_aa: CASSPPQVVAGEETQYF

clone_size: -
v_call: TRBV11-3
j_call: TRBJ2-7
d_call: -
cdr3_nt: TGTGCCAGCAGCGGAGACTCCCGCCGGCAGTACTTC
cdr3_aa: CASSGDSRRQYF

clone_size: once
v_call: TRBV4-3
j_call: TRBJ2-7
d_call: -
cdr3_nt: TGCGCCAGCAGCCAAGATCCAGGTTCATCCTACGAGCAGTACTTC
cdr3_aa: CASSQDPGSSYEQYF

clone_size: -
v_call: TRBV28
j_call: TRBJ2-7
d_call: -
cdr3_nt: TGTGCCAGCAGACCGGGTTTTCCCTCGGGCGAGCAGTACTTC
cdr3_aa: CASRPGFPSGEQYF

clone_size: once
v_call: TRBV27
j_call: TRBJ2-7
d_call: -
cdr3_nt: TGTGCCAGCAGTTTCTCGAACGGACTGGAGTACTTC
cdr3_aa: CASSFSNGLEYF

clone_size: -
v_call: TRBV4-3
j_call: TRBJ2-7
d_call: -
cdr3_nt: TGCGCCAGCAGCCACGGCCACCAACAGGGGGGGGCCTACGAGCAGTACTTC
cdr3_aa: CASSHGHQQGGAYEQYF

clone_size: -
v_call: TRBV7-3
j_call: TRBJ2-1
d_call: TRBD2
cdr3_nt: TGTGCCAGCAGCTTAATTCGACTAGCGGGGGGGCTAGGCAATGAGCAGTTCTTC
cdr3_aa: CASSLIRLAGGLGNEQFF

clone_size: -
v_call: TRBV5-1
j_call: TRBJ1-2
d_call: TRBD1
cdr3_nt: TGCGCCAGCAGCTTGGAACAAACCGGGACAGGGGCTTCAGTGGGAGGCTACACCTTC
cdr3_aa: CASSLEQTGTGASVGGYTF

clone_size: -
v_call: TRBV5-4
j_call: TRBJ2-7
d_call: -
cdr3_nt: TGTGCCAGCAGCCCAGCAGGGTCGGCCCCCTACGAGCAGTACTTC
cdr3_aa: CASSPAGSAPYEQYF

clone_size: few
v_call: TRBV7-9
j_call: TRBJ1-6
d_call: -
cdr3_nt: TGTGCCAGCAGCTTAGCGCGTCATAGCTACCTCCACTTT
cdr3_aa: CASSLARHSYLHF

clone_size: -
v_call: TRBV6-5
j_call: TRBJ1-2
d_call: -
cdr3_nt: TGTGCCAGCAGTTACCGCGGACTCTCTAACTATGGCTACACCTTC
cdr3_aa: CASSYRGLSNYGYTF

clone_size: once
v_call: TRBV7-2
j_call: TRBJ1-4
d_call: TRBD1
cdr3_nt: TGTGCCAGCAGCTTAGATTCAGGGGGACTTGCAACTAATGAAAAACTGTTTTTT
cdr3_aa: CASSLDSGGLATNEKLFF

clone_size: -
v_call: TRBV9
j_call: TRBJ1-1
d_call: -
cdr3_nt: TGTGCCAGCAGCGTATTACAGGGTATGAACACTGAAGCTTTCTTT
cdr3_aa: CASSVLQGMNTEAFF

clone_size: -
v_call: TRBV6-6
j_call: TRBJ1-3
d_call: -
cdr3_nt: TGTGCCAGCAGCCCCGGACAGTACTCTGGAAACACCATATATTTT
cdr3_aa: CASSPGQYSGNTIYF

clone_size: -
v_call: TRBV7-8
j_call: TRBJ2-1
d_call: -
cdr3_nt: TGTGCCAGCAGCTTATTTGACTTACCCCCCCACAATGAGCAGTTCTTC
cdr3_aa: CASSLFDLPPHNEQFF

clone_size: few
v_call: TRBV29-1
j_call: TRBJ2-1
d_call: TRBD2
cdr3_nt: TGCAGCGTGGGACTAGCGGACTACAATGAGCAGTTCTTC
cdr3_aa: CSVGLADYNEQFF

clone_size: -
v_call: TRBV30
j_call: TRBJ2-7
d_call: -
cdr3_nt: TGTGCCTGGAGCAGGGCCGACGAGCAGTACTTC
cdr3_aa: CAWSRADEQYF

clone_size: -
v_call: TRBV27
j_call: TRBJ2-7
d_call: -
cdr3_nt: TGTGCCAGCATGGCAGGGTTGAACGAGCAGTACTTC
cdr3_aa: CASMAGLNEQYF